Each of the 30 T cell receptor beta chains below was sequenced from the same sample in a study of cytomegalovirus exposure and HLA in healthy donors. The PCR had 60 Vbeta and 13 Jbeta primers. This table comes from immunoSEQ multiplex PCR, and its TCRdb copy is limited to in-frame clones, with some not included. In the table there are about 260,000 clones, 80% to 90% of which are singletons. The sequencing input was PBMCs. Receptors were obtained from a woman aged 40 to 55 in good health and CMV-seropositive.

The genes are TRBV6-5 and TRBJ2-7, with a weak D call TRBD1 (6 bases). Germline lookup yields CDR1 MNHEY and CDR2 SVGAGI. There are 14 residues in the CDR3. Trimming took 10 bases from V and 3 from J, leaving 19 bases between them. DNA for the CDR3: TGTGCCATCCCGGCCGCAGGGGACGACTACGAGCAGTACTTC. Protein sequence: CAIPAAGDDYEQYF.

Turning to this clone: One end of the junction fails to match germline, which may point to a read error. V usage is TRBV7-9 and J usage is TRBJ2-7, with D perhaps matching TRBD2 (7 bases). The CDR3 has 15 amino acids. Looked up from germline, CDR1 is SEHNR and CDR2 is FQNEAQ (reference sequence). Written as DNA, the CDR3 is TGTTCCAGCAGCCCGGGGAAGGGGGGGACTTACGAGCAGTACTTC. The encoded protein is CSSSPGKGGTYEQYF.

This chain connects TRBV21-1 to TRBJ2-5; the table calls TRBD1, which could not be checked here. TRBV21-1 is designated a pseudogene. The CDR3 consists of 17 residues. This chain's CDR3 is CASSKSPGHPCQETQYF. DNA for the CDR3: TGTGCCAGCAGCAAAAGTCCCGGACACCCGTGCCAAGAGACCCAGTACTTC.

The chain has TRBV5-1 and TRBJ2-1; TRBD2 aligns across 10 bases. V dropped 0 bases and J dropped 5; count of bases not matched to a gene: 8. CDR3 length: 17 residues. Germline V gene data show CDR1 as SGHRS and CDR2 as YFSETQ. CDR3 DNA sequence: TGCGCCAGCAGCTTGGAGTCGAGCGGGAGGGCGCACAATGAGCAGTTCTTC. This encodes CASSLESSGRAHNEQFF. Based on the CDR3 plus reference TRBV5-1 and TRBJ2-1, the full variable domain is KAGVTQTPRYLIKTRGQQVTLSCSPISGHRSVSWYQQTPGQGLQFLFEYFSETQRNKGNFPGRFSGRQFSNSRSEMNVSTLELGDSALYLCASSLESSGRAHNEQFFGPGTRLTVL.

This chain uses TRBV27 with TRBJ2-7; 8 nucleotides agree with TRBD2. The V gene end was trimmed by 6 bases and the J gene end by 2 bases; junction bases not matched to a gene: 18. This CDR3 has 18 residues. Germline values: CDR1 MNHEY, CDR2 SMNVEV (reference sequence). CDR3 DNA sequence: TGTGCCAGCAGGGCCGCGGGGGCATCGGGAGGGCCCACCTACGAGCAGTACTTC. It encodes CASRAAGASGGPTYEQYF.

This sequence joins TRBV28 and TRBJ1-6; possible D gene TRBD1, 6 bases. Trimming removed 5 bases at V and 5 bases at J, with 10 bases between. The CDR3 length is 14 residues. CDR1 and CDR2 (germline): MDHEN, SYDVKM. CDR3 protein: CASSKTGNNSPLHF. CDR3 DNA sequence: TGTGCCAGCAGTAAGACAGGAAATAATTCACCCCTCCACTTT.

The sample holds a few counts of this clone. The chain combines TRBV18 with TRBJ1-6; no reliable D call. Trimming took off 4 bases at V and 14 bases at J, with 21 bases between the two ends. The CDR3 spans 15 residues. Germline V CDR1 and CDR2: KGHSH, LQKENI. CDR3 region: CASSQRLPPQEALHF. DNA for the CDR3: TGTGCCAGCTCACAACGGCTCCCGCCCCAGGAAGCCCTCCACTTT.

The rearrangement uses TRBV2 and TRBJ2-7, with 7 bases that match TRBD2. V lost 8 bases and J lost 5; bases outside the gene matches: 9. This CDR3 comprises 13 residues. Germline V CDR1 and CDR2: SNHLY, FYNNEI. CDR3 nucleotides: TGTGCCAGCGGGGGAGGGTTTGGCCACGAGCAGTACTTC. The encoded protein is CASGGGFGHEQYF. Full variable domain (rest looked up from reference TRBV2 and TRBJ2-7): EPEVTQTPSHQVTQMGQEVILRCVPISNHLYFYWYRQILGQKVEFLVSFYNNEISEKSEIFDDQFSVERPDGSNFTLKIRSTKLEDSAMYFCASGGGFGHEQYFGPGTRLTVT.

The table lists this clone with a count of one. The rearrangement joins TRBV11-3 to TRBJ2-2, with TRBD1 matching over 7 bases. CDR1 is SGHNT and CDR2 is YENEEA in the germline V gene. The CDR3 has 12 residues. Germline trimming cut 3 bases from V and 8 bases from J; bases unmatched to any gene: 0. The CDR3 nucleotides read TGTGCCAGCAGCTTGGGACAGGGGGAGCTGTTTTTT. Translating gives CASSLGQGELFF.

V and J are TRBV7-6 and TRBJ2-2; no clear D. V was trimmed by 6 bases and J by 2 bases, leaving 7 bases between them. The CDR3 has 13 residues. Germline CDR1 is SGHVS and CDR2 is FNYEAQ. DNA for the CDR3: TGTGCCAGCAGTGAGCCAAACACCGGGGAGCTGTTTTTT. Residues: CASSEPNTGELFF. Complete variable domain (other parts from reference TRBV7-6 and TRBJ2-2): GAGVSQSPRYKVTKRGQDVALRCDPISGHVSLYWYRQALGQGPEFLTYFNYEAQQDKSGLPNDRFSAERPEGSISTLTIQRTEQRDSAMYRCASSEPNTGELFFGEGSRLTVL.

V usage is TRBV2 and J usage is TRBJ2-2; D is possibly TRBD1 (5 bases). CDR3 length equals 15 residues. Between the trimmed V and J ends, which lost 7 bases and 2 bases, there was a span of 14 bases. From germline, CDR1 is SNHLY and CDR2 FYNNEI. CDR3 sequence: CASKPARVNTGELFF. CDR3 DNA sequence: TGTGCCAGCAAACCGGCCAGGGTCAACACCGGGGAGCTGTTTTTT.

V is TRBV4-2 and J is TRBJ2-2; possible D gene TRBD1, 5 bases. V was clipped by 2 bases and J by 7 bases, with 14 bases between them. Germline V gene lookup returns CDR1 LGHNA and CDR2 YNFKEQ. This CDR3 region has 15 residues. Here the CDR3 DNA reads TGTGCCAGCAGCCAATTGAAGGGGCGGAACGGGGAGCTGTTTTTT. It is translated as CASSQLKGRNGELFF.

This clone occurred once. The rearrangement links TRBV10-3 to TRBJ2-7; tentatively, D is TRBD2 (6 bases). The germline V and J ends were trimmed by 5 bases and 6 bases, with 14 bases remaining between them. This CDR3 contains 13 residues. The germline CDR1 and CDR2 sequences are ENHRY and SYGVKD. CDR3 sequence (DNA): TGTGCCATCAGTATGGAGGGGATGAGCGAGCAGTACTTC. Its translation: CAISMEGMSEQYF.

The table lists this clone with a few counts. This rearrangement joins TRBV4-2 to TRBJ2-1, with a weak D call TRBD2 (6 bases). Germline V gene lookup returns CDR1 LGHNA and CDR2 YNFKEQ. The V end lost 0 bases, the J end lost 3 bases, and 6 bases lay between the germline ends. CDR3 size: 14 residues. CDR3: CASSQETSYNEQFF. The CDR3 region has the DNA TGTGCCAGCAGCCAAGAGACTAGCTACAATGAGCAGTTCTTC.

A few counts support this clone. The chain recombines TRBV7-9 with TRBJ2-1; 13 bases agree with TRBD2. Trimming removed 6 bases from V and 4 bases from J; junction bases left unmatched: 3. This CDR3 contains 15 residues. Per the germline V gene, CDR1 is SEHNR and CDR2 is FQNEAQ (reference sequence). The CDR3 loop is CASRALAGGYNEQFF. Here the CDR3 DNA reads TGTGCCAGCAGAGCACTAGCGGGAGGGTACAATGAGCAGTTCTTC.

This chain links TRBV28 with TRBJ1-1; 8 nucleotides align to TRBD1. The CDR3 contains 15 residues. V shed 2 bases, J shed 4 bases, and the junction held 6 bases outside the gene matches. From germline, CDR1 is MDHEN and CDR2 SYDVKM. The CDR3 sequence is CASSLDRGGFTEAFF. As DNA, the CDR3 is TGTGCCAGCAGTTTAGACAGGGGCGGATTCACTGAAGCTTTCTTT.

This clone was detected only once. In DNA, the CDR3 is TGTGCCAGCAGCGTAGTTCCAGACTCCTACGAGCAGTACTTC. It codes for CASSVVPDSYEQYF. This sequence joins TRBV9 and TRBJ2-7; D ambiguous. The CDR3 has 14 amino acids. Trimming took off 0 bases at V and 0 bases at J, with 7 bases between the two ends. Germline CDR1 reads SGDLS; CDR2 reads YYNGEE.

The V and J genes are TRBV6-5 and TRBJ2-5; a possible D gene is TRBD2 (6 bases). The CDR3 has 11 amino acids. The V gene's germline CDR1 is MNHEY and CDR2 SVGAGI. V lost 7 bases and J 4 bases, leaving 7 bases between the germline ends. The CDR3 DNA reads as TGTGCCAGCAAGGGAGGAGAGACCCAGTACTTC. As protein: CASKGGETQYF.

The V gene is TRBV25-1, the J gene TRBJ2-7, with D possibly being TRBD2 (7 bases). Trimming cost V 1 base and J 4 bases, with 11 bases left between them. This CDR3 comprises 14 residues. CDR1 is MGHDK and CDR2 is SYGVNS in the germline V gene. DNA of the CDR3: TGTGCCAGCAGTGAATGGGGGGGGCTATACGAGCAGTACTTC. This encodes CASSEWGGLYEQYF.

The J gene is TRBJ1-1, the V gene TRBV4-2, with a possible D match to TRBD1 (6 bases). This CDR3 has 12 residues. The V gene lost 0 bases and the J gene lost 11 bases, with 10 bases spanning the gap. Germline V gives CDR1 LGHNA, CDR2 YNFKEQ. The CDR3 coding sequence is TGTGCCAGCAGCCAAGATAGGCAGGGGGCTTTCTTT. This translates into CASSQDRQGAFF.

CDR3 sequence (DNA): TGTGCCAGCAGCCGAGGACAGGGGGCTCAGCCCCAGCATTTT. Translation gives CASSRGQGAQPQHF. The chain joins TRBV7-6 to TRBJ1-5; 11 nucleotides align to TRBD1. This CDR3 comprises 14 residues. Germline V lookup: CDR1 SGHVS, CDR2 FNYEAQ. The V gene end was trimmed by 5 bases and the J gene end by 6 bases; junction bases not matched to a gene: 3.

The chain uses TRBV2 and TRBJ1-4; D gene unclear. Germline lookup yields CDR1 SNHLY and CDR2 FYNNEI. CDR3 length equals 13 residues. Trimming took 6 bases from V and 5 from J, leaving 10 bases between them. The CDR3 bases are TGTGCCAGCAGAGAGGGCGCAAATGAAAAACTGTTTTTT. It encodes CASREGANEKLFF.

The V and J genes are TRBV15 and TRBJ2-4; 13 nucleotides line up with TRBD2. Germline CDR1 is LNHNV and CDR2 is YYDKDF (reference sequence). The CDR3 is made up of 17 amino acids. The V segment lost 1 base and the J segment 3 bases; nucleotides outside the gene matches: 3. The chain's CDR3 is CATSRGTSGSNKNIQYF. The CDR3 region has the DNA TGTGCCACCAGCAGAGGGACTAGCGGGAGTAACAAAAACATTCAGTACTTC. Looking up the rest from reference TRBV15 and TRBJ2-4 gives the full variable domain: DAMVIQNPRYQVTQFGKPVTLSCSQTLNHNVMYWYQQKSSQAPKLLFHYYDKDFNNEADTPDNFQSRRPNTSFCFLDIRSPGLGDTAMYLCATSRGTSGSNKNIQYFGAGTRLSVL.

J is TRBJ2-7 and V is TRBV6-1; tentative D call: TRBD1 (5 bases). The germline V and J ends were trimmed by 4 bases and 0 bases, with 13 bases remaining between them. CDR1 is MNHNS and CDR2 is SASEGT in the germline V gene. The CDR3 spans 15 residues. The CDR3 DNA is TGTGCCAGCAGTGGCCAGGGTAAGAGCTCCTACGAGCAGTACTTC. Protein: CASSGQGKSSYEQYF.

This chain links TRBV7-9 with TRBJ1-5; possible D gene TRBD1, 6 bases. Trimming removed 1 base from V and 3 bases from J, with 10 bases in between. From germline, CDR1 is SEHNR and CDR2 FQNEAQ (reference sequence). This CDR3 has 15 residues. The CDR3 DNA reads TGTGCCAGCAGCTTAGGGACAGCTTCCAATCAGCCCCAGCATTTT. The encoded protein is CASSLGTASNQPQHF.

The genes are TRBV4-2 and TRBJ2-7, with 8 positions matching TRBD2. V dropped 0 bases and J dropped 0; count of bases not matched to a gene: 13. Germline CDR1 LGHNA, CDR2 YNFKEQ. The length of the CDR3 is 19 residues. CDR3 DNA sequence: TGTGCCAGCAGCCAAGAGTGGGCTAGCGGGCCCATAAGCTCCTACGAGCAGTACTTC. Translating it yields CASSQEWASGPISSYEQYF.

The chain employs TRBV5-8 and TRBJ1-4; no definite D call. V dropped 5 bases and J dropped 5 bases, with 13 bases sitting between them. Germline lookup yields CDR1 SGHTS and CDR2 YDEGEE. CDR3 length: 14 residues. This CDR3 is CASRRDLVNEKLFF. The CDR3, as DNA: TGTGCCAGCAGGAGGGATTTAGTGAATGAAAAACTGTTTTTT.

The J gene is TRBJ2-1, the V gene TRBV19, with TRBD2 identical over 9 bases. The CDR3 length is 16 residues. Germline values: CDR1 LNHDA, CDR2 SQIVND (reference sequence). V dropped 5 bases and J dropped 4; count of bases not matched to a gene: 9. Here the CDR3 DNA reads TGTGCCAGTAGTCGGGGGGGCGGGGGGGTATACAATGAGCAGTTCTTC. Translating it yields CASSRGGGGVYNEQFF.

This clone was seen once. The same CDR3 arises from other DNA sequences in this sample as well. The chain has TRBV28 and TRBJ2-5; a possible D gene is TRBD2 (6 bases). From germline, CDR1 is MDHEN and CDR2 SYDVKM. The CDR3 is 12 amino acids. Trimming took off 4 bases at V and 5 bases at J, with 8 bases between the two ends. This chain's CDR3 is CASSSGLETQYF. CDR3 DNA sequence: TGTGCCAGCAGTTCGGGACTGGAGACCCAGTACTTC. The full variable domain, rest sourced from reference TRBV28 and TRBJ2-5, is DVKVTQSSRYLVKRTGEKVFLECVQDMDHENMFWYRQDPGLGLRLIYFSYDVKMKEKGDIPEGYSVSREKKERFSLILESASTNQTSMYLCASSSGLETQYFGPGTRLLVL.

The rearrangement uses TRBV6-5 and TRBJ2-5; 9 bases agree with TRBD2. The germline V gene has CDR1 MNHEY and CDR2 SVGAGI. The CDR3 loop spans 15 amino acids. After removal of 4 bases from V and 3 bases from J, the junction contained 6 bases not matched to a gene. CDR3 loop: CASSSETSGKETQYF. CDR3 DNA: TGTGCCAGCAGTTCGGAGACTAGCGGAAAAGAGACCCAGTACTTC.